Listed here are 3 T cell receptor beta chains from one sample, sequenced in a study of chemoradiotherapy in HPV16-positive cancers (dated by TCRdb to between 2020 and 2023). Library creation used the immunoSEQ multiplex PCR assay. In TCRdb, the immuneACCESS table is reduced to in-frame sequences with V and J assigned. These tables do not hold every clone; where another copy was compared, an unresolved V gene accounts for under half, and the others remain unexplained. This sample gives roughly 20,000 clones in total; approximately 84% of them show up just once. The ten largest clones add up to about 4% of the sample. The sequenced sample was blood, obtained from a patient who underwent chemoradiotherapy. The receptors stem from a human donor with HPV-associated anogenital cancer.

CDR3 amino acids: CASSLGQGGYTF. CDR3 coding DNA: TGTGCCAGCAGCTTAGGACAGGGAGGCTACACCTTC. The chain joins TRBV7-9 to TRBJ1-2, with 7 bases lining up with TRBD1. CDR1 SEHNR and CDR2 FQNEAQ come from the germline V gene (reference sequence). V lost 1 base and J lost 8; bases outside the gene matches: 1. CDR3 length equals 12 residues.

The rearrangement links TRBV5-1 to TRBJ2-7; 7 bases are a match to TRBD1. The CDR3 covers 14 residues. Germline-derived CDR1 and CDR2 are SGHRS and YFSETQ. After removal of 4 bases from V and 3 bases from J, the junction contained 7 bases not matched to a gene. The CDR3 spells CASSPGQLIYEQYF. The CDR3 bases are TGCGCCAGCAGCCCGGGACAGCTCATCTACGAGCAGTACTTC.

The chain recombines TRBV4-1 with TRBJ1-4; 7 nucleotides agree with TRBD1. This CDR3 is built from 19 residues. The germline gives CDR1 MGHRA, CDR2 YSYEKL. With V trimmed by 3 bases and J by 0 bases, 13 bases remained unmatched. CDR3: CASSQGMTGQRATNEKLFF. The DNA for the CDR3 is TGCGCCAGCAGCCAGGGAATGACGGGACAGCGTGCAACTAATGAAAAACTGTTTTTT.